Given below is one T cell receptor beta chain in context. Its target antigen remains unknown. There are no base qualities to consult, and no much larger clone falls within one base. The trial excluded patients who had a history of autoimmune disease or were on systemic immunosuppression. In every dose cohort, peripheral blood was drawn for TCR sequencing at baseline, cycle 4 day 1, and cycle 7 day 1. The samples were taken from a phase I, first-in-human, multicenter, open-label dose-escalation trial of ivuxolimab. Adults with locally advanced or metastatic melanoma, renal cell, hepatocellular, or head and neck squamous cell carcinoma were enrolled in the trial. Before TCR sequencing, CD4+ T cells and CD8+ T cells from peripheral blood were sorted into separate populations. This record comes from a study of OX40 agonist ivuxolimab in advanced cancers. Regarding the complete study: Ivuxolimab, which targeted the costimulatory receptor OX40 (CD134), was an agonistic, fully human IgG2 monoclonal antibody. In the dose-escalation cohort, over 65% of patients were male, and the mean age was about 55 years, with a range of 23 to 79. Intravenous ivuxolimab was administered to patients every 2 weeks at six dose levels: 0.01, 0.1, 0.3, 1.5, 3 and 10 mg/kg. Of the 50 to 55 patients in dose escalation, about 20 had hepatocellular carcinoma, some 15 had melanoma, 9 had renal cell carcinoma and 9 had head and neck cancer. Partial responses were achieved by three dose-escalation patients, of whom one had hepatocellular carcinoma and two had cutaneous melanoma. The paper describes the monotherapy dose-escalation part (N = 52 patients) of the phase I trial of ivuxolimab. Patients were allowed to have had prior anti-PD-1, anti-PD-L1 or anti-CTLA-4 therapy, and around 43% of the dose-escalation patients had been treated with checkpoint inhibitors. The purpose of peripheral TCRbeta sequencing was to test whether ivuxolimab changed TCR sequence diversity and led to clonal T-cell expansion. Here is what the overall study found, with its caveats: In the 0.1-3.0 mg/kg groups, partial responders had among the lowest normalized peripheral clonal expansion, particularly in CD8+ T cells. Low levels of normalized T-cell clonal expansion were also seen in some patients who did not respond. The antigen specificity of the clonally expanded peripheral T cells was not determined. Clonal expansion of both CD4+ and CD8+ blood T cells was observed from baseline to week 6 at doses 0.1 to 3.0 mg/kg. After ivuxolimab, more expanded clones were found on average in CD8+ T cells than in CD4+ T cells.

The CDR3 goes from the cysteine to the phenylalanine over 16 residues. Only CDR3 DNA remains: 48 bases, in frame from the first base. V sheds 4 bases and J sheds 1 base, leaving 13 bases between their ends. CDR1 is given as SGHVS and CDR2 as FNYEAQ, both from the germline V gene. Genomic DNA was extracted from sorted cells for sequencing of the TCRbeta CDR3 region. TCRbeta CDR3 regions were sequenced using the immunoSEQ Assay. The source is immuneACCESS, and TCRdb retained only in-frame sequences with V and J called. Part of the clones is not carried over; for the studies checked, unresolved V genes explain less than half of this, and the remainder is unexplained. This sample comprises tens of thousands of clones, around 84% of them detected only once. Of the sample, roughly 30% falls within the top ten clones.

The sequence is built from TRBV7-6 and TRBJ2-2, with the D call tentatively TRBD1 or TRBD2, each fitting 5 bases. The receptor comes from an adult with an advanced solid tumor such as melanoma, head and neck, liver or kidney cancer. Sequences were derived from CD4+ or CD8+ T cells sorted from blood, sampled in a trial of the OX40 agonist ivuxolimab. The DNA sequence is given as TGTGCCAGCAGCTACCGGGACCTCATGAACACCGGGGAGCTGTTTTTT. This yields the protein CASSYRDLMNTGELFF.